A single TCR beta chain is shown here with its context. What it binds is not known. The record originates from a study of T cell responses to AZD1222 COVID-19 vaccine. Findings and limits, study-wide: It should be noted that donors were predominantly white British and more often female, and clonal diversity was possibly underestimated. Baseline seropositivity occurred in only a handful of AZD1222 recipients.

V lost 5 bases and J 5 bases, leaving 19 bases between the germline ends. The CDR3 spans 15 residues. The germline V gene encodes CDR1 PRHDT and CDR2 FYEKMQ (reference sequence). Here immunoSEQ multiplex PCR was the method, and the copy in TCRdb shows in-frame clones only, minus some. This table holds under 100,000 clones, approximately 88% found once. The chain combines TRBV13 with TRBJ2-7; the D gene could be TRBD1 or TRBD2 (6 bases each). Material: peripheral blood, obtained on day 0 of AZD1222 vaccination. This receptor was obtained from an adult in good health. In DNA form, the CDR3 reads TGTGCCAGCAGCGTACAGGGAGGTGCAAAGGACGAGCAGTACTTC. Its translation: CASSVQGGAKDEQYF.